This entry concerns a single T cell receptor (beta chain). The study assigned cohorts using participant-reported clinical history. This specimen comes from a study of blood T cell repertoires in COVID-19. Turning to the study itself: The United States, Italy and Spain were the sources of the acute and convalescent COVID-19 samples. PBMCs, B-cell-depleted T cells, or T cells provided the cDNA or gDNA that made up the material.

CDR1 and CDR2 from the germline V gene are SGDLS and YYNGEE. This CDR3 contains 17 residues. After removal of 0 bases from V and 3 bases from J, the junction contained 6 bases not matched to a gene. Original data processing: Amplification with reference gene primers provided the estimates of nucleated cell counts. Clones were read by immunoSEQ multiplex PCR, and TCRdb kept only the in-frame ones, dropping some. V, J and clone size are those of that table, while D and trimming were read from the DNA. The sample has approximately 230,000 clones, about nine tenths seen once. The sequenced sample was PBMCs or T cells enriched from blood (not recorded which). The receptor was derived from a woman aged 25 to 39 with acute COVID-19. The chain carries TRBV9 and TRBJ2-1, with 10 bases matching TRBD2. The CDR3 DNA follows: TGTGCCAGCAGCGTAGCCGAGGCTAGCGGGGGCTACAATGAGCAGTTCTTC. Its protein is CASSVAEASGGYNEQFF.